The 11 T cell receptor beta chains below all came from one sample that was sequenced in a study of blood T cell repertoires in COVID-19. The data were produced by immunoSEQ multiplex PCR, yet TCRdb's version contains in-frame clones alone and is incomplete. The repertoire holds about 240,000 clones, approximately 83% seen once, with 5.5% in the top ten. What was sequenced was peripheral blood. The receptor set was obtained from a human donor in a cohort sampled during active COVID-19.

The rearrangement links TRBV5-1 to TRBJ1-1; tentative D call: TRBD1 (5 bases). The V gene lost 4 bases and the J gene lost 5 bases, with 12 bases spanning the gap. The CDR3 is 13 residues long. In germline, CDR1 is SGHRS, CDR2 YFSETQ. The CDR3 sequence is CASSQGLGTEAFF. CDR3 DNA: TGCGCCAGCAGCCAGGGTTTGGGGACTGAAGCTTTCTTT.

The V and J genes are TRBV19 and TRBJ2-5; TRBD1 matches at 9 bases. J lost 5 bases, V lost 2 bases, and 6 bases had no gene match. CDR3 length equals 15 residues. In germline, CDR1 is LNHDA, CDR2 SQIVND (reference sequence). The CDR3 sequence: CASSIMGTGRETQYF. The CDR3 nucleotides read TGTGCCAGTAGTATAATGGGGACAGGGAGGGAGACCCAGTACTTC.

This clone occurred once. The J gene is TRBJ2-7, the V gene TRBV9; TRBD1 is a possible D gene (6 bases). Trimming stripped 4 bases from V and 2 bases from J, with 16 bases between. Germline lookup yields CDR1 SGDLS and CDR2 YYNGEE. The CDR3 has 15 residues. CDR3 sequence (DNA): TGTGCCAGCAGCCCTTCCGGGACATTGACCTACGAGCAGTACTTC. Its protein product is CASSPSGTLTYEQYF.

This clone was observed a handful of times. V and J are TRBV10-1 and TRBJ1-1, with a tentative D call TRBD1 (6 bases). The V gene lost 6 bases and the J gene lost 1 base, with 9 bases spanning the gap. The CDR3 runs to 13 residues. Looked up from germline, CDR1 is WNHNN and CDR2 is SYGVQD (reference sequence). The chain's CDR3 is CASRTDRNTEAFF. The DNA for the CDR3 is TGCGCCAGCAGGACGGACAGGAACACTGAAGCTTTCTTT.

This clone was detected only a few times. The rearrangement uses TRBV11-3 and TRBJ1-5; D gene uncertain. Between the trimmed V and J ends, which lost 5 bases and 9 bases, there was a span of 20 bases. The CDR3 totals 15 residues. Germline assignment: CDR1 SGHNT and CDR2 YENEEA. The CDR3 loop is CASSPSRLFGWPQHF. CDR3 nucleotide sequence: TGTGCCAGCAGCCCATCGAGGCTGTTTGGGTGGCCCCAGCATTTT. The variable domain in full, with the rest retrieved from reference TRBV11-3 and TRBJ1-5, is EAGVVQSPRYKIIEKKQPVAFWCNPISGHNTLYWYLQNLGQGPELLIRYENEEAVDDSQLPKDRFSAERLKGVDSTLKIQPAELGDSAVYLCASSPSRLFGWPQHFGDGTRLSIL.

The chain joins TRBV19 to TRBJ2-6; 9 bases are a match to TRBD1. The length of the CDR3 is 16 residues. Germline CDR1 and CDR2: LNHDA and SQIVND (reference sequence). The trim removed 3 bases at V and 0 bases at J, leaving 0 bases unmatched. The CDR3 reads CASSMTGGSGANVLTF. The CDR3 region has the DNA TGTGCCAGTAGTATGACAGGGGGCTCTGGGGCCAACGTCCTGACTTTC.

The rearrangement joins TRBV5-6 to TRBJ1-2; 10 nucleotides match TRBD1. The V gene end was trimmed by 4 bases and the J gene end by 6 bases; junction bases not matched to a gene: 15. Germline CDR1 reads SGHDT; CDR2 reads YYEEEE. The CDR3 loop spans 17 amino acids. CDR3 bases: TGTGCCAGCAGCCCGGACAGGGGGACCTCTCCCATTGATGGCTACACCTTC. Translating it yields CASSPDRGTSPIDGYTF.

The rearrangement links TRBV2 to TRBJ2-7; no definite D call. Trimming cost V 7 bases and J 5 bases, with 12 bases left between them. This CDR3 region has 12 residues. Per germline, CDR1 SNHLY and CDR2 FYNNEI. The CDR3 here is CASNLSYDEQYF. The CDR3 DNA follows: TGTGCCAGCAATTTGAGTTACGACGAGCAGTACTTC.

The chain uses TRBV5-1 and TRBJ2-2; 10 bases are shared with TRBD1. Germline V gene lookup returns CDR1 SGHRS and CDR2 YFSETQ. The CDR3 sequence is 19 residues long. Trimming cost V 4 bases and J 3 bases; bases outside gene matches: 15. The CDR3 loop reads CASSTGQGDPRGDTGELFF. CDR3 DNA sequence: TGCGCCAGCAGCACAGGACAGGGGGACCCTCGCGGGGACACCGGGGAGCTGTTTTTT.

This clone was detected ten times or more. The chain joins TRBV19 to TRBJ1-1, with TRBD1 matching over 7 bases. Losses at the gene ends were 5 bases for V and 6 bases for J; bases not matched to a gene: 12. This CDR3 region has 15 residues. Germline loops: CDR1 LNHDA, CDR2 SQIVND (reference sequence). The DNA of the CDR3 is TGTGCCAGTAGTGACCCCGCGACAGGGTCCGCTGAAGCTTTCTTT. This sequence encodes CASSDPATGSAEAFF. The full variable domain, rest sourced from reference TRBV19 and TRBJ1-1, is DGGITQSPKYLFRKEGQNVTLSCEQNLNHDAMYWYRQDPGQGLRLIYYSQIVNDFQKGDIAEGYSVSREKKESFPLTVTSAQKNPTAFYLCASSDPATGSAEAFFGQGTRLTVV.

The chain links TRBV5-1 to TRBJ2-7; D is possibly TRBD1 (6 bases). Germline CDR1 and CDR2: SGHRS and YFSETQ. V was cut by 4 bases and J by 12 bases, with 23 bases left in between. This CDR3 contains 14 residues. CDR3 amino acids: CASSPDSFGERSYF. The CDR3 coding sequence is TGCGCCAGCAGCCCGGACAGTTTCGGAGAGCGGTCGTACTTC.